This TCR beta chain was sequenced in a study of blood T cell repertoires in COVID-19. The V segment lost 10 bases and the J segment 2 bases; nucleotides outside the gene matches: 11. The CDR3 loop spans 15 amino acids. Per germline, CDR1 LNHDA and CDR2 SQIVND (reference sequence). This table comes from immunoSEQ multiplex PCR, and its TCRdb copy is limited to in-frame clones, with some not included. The sample consists of some 340,000 clones, roughly nine tenths of them appearing once. Input material: PBMCs or T cells enriched from blood (not recorded which). This clonotype was obtained from a woman in her 30s who had been exposed to COVID-19. This sequence joins TRBV19 and TRBJ2-7; 10 bases fit TRBD1. The CDR3 nucleotides are TGTGCCACCCGGGACAGGGGTGAGAGAACCTACGAGCAGTACTTC. Translation gives CATRDRGERTYEQYF. The whole variable domain, filled in from reference TRBV19 and TRBJ2-7, reads DGGITQSPKYLFRKEGQNVTLSCEQNLNHDAMYWYRQDPGQGLRLIYYSQIVNDFQKGDIAEGYSVSREKKESFPLTVTSAQKNPTAFYLCATRDRGERTYEQYFGPGTRLTVT.